A selection of T cell receptor beta chains follows, all from one sample in a study of monozygotic twins with inflammatory bowel disease. Each CDR3 protein gets one entry in TCRdb, which reprocessed the 5' RACE reads and gives no DNA. The clone table shows a few hundred thousand distinct CDR3 sequences, with the ten largest holding under 3%. Sequencing was carried out using blood. The receptors here all came from a human donor with ulcerative colitis or Crohn's disease, or a healthy co-twin of an affected twin (not recorded which). CDR3s include the opening cysteine and the closing phenylalanine or tryptophan.

V: TRBV29-1
J: TRBJ1-1
CDR3: CSFGRPENTEAFF

V: TRBV6-6
J: TRBJ1-5
CDR3: CASSYEVTQPQHF

V: TRBV27
J: TRBJ1-2
CDR3: CASSPYRGRSGYGYTF

V: TRBV29-1
J: TRBJ2-7
CDR3: CSAGRAGVTYEQYF

V: TRBV29-1
J: TRBJ1-2
CDR3: CSVERMDAYGYTF

V: TRBV30
J: TRBJ1-1
CDR3: CAWSGTRGAVGTEAFF

V: TRBV5-1
J: TRBJ1-1
CDR3: CASSLGDSGVKAFF

V: TRBV6-5
J: TRBJ1-1
CDR3: CASVEGSRTEAFF

V: TRBV7-2
J: TRBJ2-3
CDR3: CASSLGVLAGSRDTQYF

V: TRBV5-6
J: TRBJ2-3
CDR3: CASGQSGTGPDTQYF

V: TRBV9
J: TRBJ2-3
CDR3: CASSVGTGFTDTQYF

V: TRBV29-1
J: TRBJ2-5
CDR3: CSVEAARGGETQYF

V: TRBV11-2
J: TRBJ2-1
CDR3: CASSPIVAVGRVEQFF

V: TRBV27
J: TRBJ2-7
CDR3: CASSLLVLAGAITEQYF

V: TRBV3-1
J: TRBJ2-1
CDR3: CASSQDLRGNEQFF

V: TRBV3-1
J: TRBJ2-3
CDR3: CASSQDDLGGQYF

V: TRBV12-3/TRBV12-4
J: TRBJ2-6
CDR3: CASSPGASGANVLTF

V: TRBV20-1
J: TRBJ2-7
CDR3: CRGTSGTSPYEQYF

V: TRBV28
J: TRBJ1-5
CDR3: CASRPKLSNQPQHF

V: TRBV5-1
J: TRBJ1-4
CDR3: CASSIWTGPNEKLFF

V: TRBV7-9
J: TRBJ1-1
CDR3: CASSLTGGMNTEAFF

V: TRBV12-3/TRBV12-4
J: TRBJ2-2
CDR3: CASSPWTSPNTGELFF

V: TRBV6-2/TRBV6-3
J: TRBJ1-2
CDR3: CASSYSPSGLSYGYTF

V: TRBV5-1
J: TRBJ2-5
CDR3: CASSFGRGQETQYF

V: TRBV10-3
J: TRBJ1-5
CDR3: CATGTGQTMGSQHF

V: TRBV7-2
J: TRBJ2-1
CDR3: CASREGLANEQFF

V: TRBV5-1
J: TRBJ1-2
CDR3: CASSEGDRNYGYTF

V: TRBV5-1
J: TRBJ1-2
CDR3: CASSNAGNYGYTF

V: TRBV28
J: TRBJ1-6
CDR3: CASSLFGRGRSPLHF

V: TRBV4-3
J: TRBJ2-2
CDR3: CASSQDGTSGNTGELFF

V: TRBV29-1
J: TRBJ1-2
CDR3: CSVRPLSNYGYTF

V: TRBV7-9
J: TRBJ2-1
CDR3: CASSFPAPGLALNEQFF

V: TRBV20-1
J: TRBJ2-1
CDR3: CSARRTHNEQFF

V: TRBV3-1
J: TRBJ2-1
CDR3: CASSLPGLADANEQFF

V: TRBV20-1
J: TRBJ2-3
CDR3: CSASMDREGDTQYF

V: TRBV29-1
J: TRBJ2-7
CDR3: CSVERGTPRDEQYF

V: TRBV4-3
J: TRBJ2-7
CDR3: CASSQDGTAYEQYF

V: TRBV7-9
J: TRBJ2-5
CDR3: CASSPSGRRSQETQYF

V: TRBV7-2
J: TRBJ2-7
CDR3: CASSSTRGSGSYEQYF

V: TRBV5-1
J: TRBJ2-7
CDR3: CASSLAPLAGVISYEQYF

V: TRBV20-1
J: TRBJ1-5
CDR3: CSARVGSASNQPQHF

V: TRBV2
J: TRBJ2-1
CDR3: CASSSGSDNEQFF

V: TRBV10-3
J: TRBJ2-1
CDR3: CAIRRTSGGVEQFF

V: TRBV11-2
J: TRBJ2-7
CDR3: CASSLKVAGGQANSYEQYF

V: TRBV5-1
J: TRBJ2-5
CDR3: CASSLGPGQGSETQYF

V: TRBV7-3
J: TRBJ2-1
CDR3: CASSLTRGSYNEQFF

V: TRBV15
J: TRBJ1-3
CDR3: CATSPLRNTIYF

V: TRBV29-1
J: TRBJ2-1
CDR3: CSARRGNLYNEQFF

V: TRBV18
J: TRBJ1-3
CDR3: CASSVANSGNTIYF

V: TRBV29-1
J: TRBJ2-1
CDR3: CSVEGLAGSYNEQFF

V: TRBV27
J: TRBJ1-6
CDR3: CASSQGAAYNSPLHF

V: TRBV19
J: TRBJ1-1
CDR3: CASSTKRGTEAFF

V: TRBV5-6
J: TRBJ1-2
CDR3: CASSRRTGYNLYLGYTF

V: TRBV7-2
J: TRBJ1-1
CDR3: CASNLQGFADTEAFF

V: TRBV5-6
J: TRBJ1-2
CDR3: CASSSARQGPYYGYTF

V: TRBV9
J: TRBJ2-1
CDR3: CASSELAGGPVEQFF

V: TRBV5-1
J: TRBJ2-1
CDR3: CASSLVAGGGNEQFF

V: TRBV30
J: TRBJ1-5
CDR3: CAWSWENQPQHF